The source of this T cell receptor (beta chain) is a study of spatial heterogeneity in lung cancer. Study summary: In raw reads, more than 8.5 appearances on average were recorded for each unique TCR and UMI combination. Study-wide findings and caveats: Blood carried ubiquitous expanded tumor TCRs more at resection than follow-up.

The germline CDR1 and CDR2 sequences are SQVTM and ANQGSEA. This CDR3 has 11 residues. V shed 2 bases and J shed 11 bases, with 12 bases lying between them. Time point specified: sample taken at primary tumor resection. Tumor, nontumor lung or frozen PBMC supplied whole RNA, sequenced without sorting. Donation came from 70 or so patients with untreated early-stage non-small cell lung cancer. At least ten counts were recorded for this clonotype. The antigen is unknown. All TCR cDNA molecules were individually tagged with a unique molecular identifier. Via MiXCR, TCRdb re-called the 5' RACE reads, giving one row per CDR3 protein. This sample has approximately 14,000 distinct CDR3 sequences, with more than 10% found just once.

This chain links TRBV29-1 with TRBJ1-2; D is unclear. This clonotype was sampled from a female donor with early-stage non-small cell lung cancer. Specimen: PBMCs, collected at surgery. CDR3 sequence: CSVEYTTSYTF. The CDR3 DNA follows: TGCAGCGTTGAATATACTACCAGTTACACCTTC.